This T cell receptor (beta chain) was sequenced during a study of T cells in Graves' hyperthyroidism and ophthalmopathy. Study-wide findings and caveats: Most thyroid clonotypes expanded above 0.001 appeared in blood too. Ophthalmopathy was separated from stable hyperthyroidism by a 13 V-J model.

The table lists this clonotype with many counts. What it recognizes is unknown. It was uncontrolled infection, other autoimmune disease, pregnancy or lactation that excluded patients. For the diagnoses, clinical symptoms, serum thyroxine and TRAb, thyroid ultrasound and orbital computed tomography were used. The germline gives CDR1 SGHRS, CDR2 YFSETQ. The V gene end was trimmed by 2 bases and the J gene end by 1 base; junction bases not matched to a gene: 2. This CDR3 region has 14 residues. The source material, RNA transcripts, was used to amplify TCR beta CDR3 regions. HTBI primers drove first-round RT-PCR of the TCR CDR3. MiXCR was run by TCRdb on the multiplex PCR reads, yielding one entry per CDR3 protein. Of 750,000 to 950,000 distinct CDR3 sequences in the sample, 35% to 45% were seen once.

Sequenced sample: blood. This receptor was taken from a man younger than 35 with Graves' hyperthyroidism. This chain uses TRBV5-1 with TRBJ1-1; 7 bases match TRBD1. The CDR3: CASSFTGENTEAFF. The CDR3 nucleotides read TGCGCCAGCAGCTTCACAGGGGAGAACACTGAAGCTTTCTTT.